This TCR beta chain was found in a study of cytomegalovirus exposure and HLA in healthy donors. General study results and limits: A previous analysis found most TCR beta V segments productive roughly 87% or roughly 30% of the time. It was assumed in the presence/absence analyses that sequencing depth was roughly uniform across donors.

CDR3 length equals 15 residues. V dropped 5 bases and J dropped 6 bases, with 16 bases sitting between them. Germline V gene data show CDR1 as SGHVS and CDR2 as FQNEAQ. The PCR made use of 60 Vbeta and 13 Jbeta primers. Here immunoSEQ multiplex PCR was the method, and the copy in TCRdb shows in-frame clones only, minus some. In the table there are 150,000 to 200,000 clones, around 79% of which are singletons. Concerning this clone: Its antigen is still unknown.

The genes are TRBV7-8 and TRBJ2-2; D ambiguous. This TCR came from a woman between 45 and 65 years old in good health and CMV-seronegative. Sequencing input: PBMCs. CDR3 in amino acids: CASSPQRGWSGELFF. CDR3 sequence (DNA): TGTGCCAGCAGCCCCCAAAGAGGTTGGTCCGGGGAGCTGTTTTTT.